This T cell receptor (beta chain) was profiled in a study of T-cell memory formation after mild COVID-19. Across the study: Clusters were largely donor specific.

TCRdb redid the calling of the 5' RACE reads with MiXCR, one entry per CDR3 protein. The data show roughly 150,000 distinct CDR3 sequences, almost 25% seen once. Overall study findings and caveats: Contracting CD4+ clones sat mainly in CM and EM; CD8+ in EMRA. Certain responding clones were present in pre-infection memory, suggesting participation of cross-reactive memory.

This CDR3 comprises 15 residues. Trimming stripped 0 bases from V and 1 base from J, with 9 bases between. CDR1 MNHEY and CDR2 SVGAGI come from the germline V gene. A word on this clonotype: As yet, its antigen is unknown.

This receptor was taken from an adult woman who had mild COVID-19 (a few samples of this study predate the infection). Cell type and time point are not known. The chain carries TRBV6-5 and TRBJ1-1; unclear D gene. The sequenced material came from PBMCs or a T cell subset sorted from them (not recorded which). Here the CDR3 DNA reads TGTGCCAGCAGTTACTCGATTTCCAGGAACACTGAAGCTTTCTTT. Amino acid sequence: CASSYSISRNTEAFF.